This T cell receptor beta chain derives from a study of T cells after yellow fever vaccination. Overall study: SMART-Seq v4 Ultra Low Input served to prepare low-cell-number fractions. Broader study findings: Faster peaking, at day 5 versus 15, marked a secondary response that was weaker. A minor fraction of clonotypes spanned both CD4 and CD8 compartments.

V lost 4 bases to trimming and J lost 6 bases; unmatched junction nucleotides: 7. The CDR3 is 13 residues long. Germline assignment: CDR1 DFQATT and CDR2 SNEGSKA (reference sequence). TCRdb processed the 5' RACE reads anew with MiXCR; each CDR3 protein has one entry. The sample carries some 670,000 distinct CDR3 sequences, 10% to 15% recorded once. As concerns this clonotype: Its antigen is undetermined.

The genes are TRBV20-1 and TRBJ2-5; 8 positions agree with TRBD1. This clonotype was sampled from a man younger than 40 who received the YFV17D yellow fever vaccine. The specimen comprised PBMCs, sampled on the day of the yellow fever booster vaccination. DNA for the CDR3: TGCAGTGCTATGTCAGGACAGGGAAAGACCCAGTACTTC. Amino acid sequence: CSAMSGQGKTQYF.